What follows are 28 T cell receptor beta chains derived from one specimen sequenced in a study of T cells in tuberculosis. Sequenced by immunoSEQ multiplex PCR; TCRdb stores in-frame clones only, minus some. The repertoire consists of 20,000 to 25,000 clones, with approximately 94% occurring once and the leading ten covering under 20%. Specimen: PBMCs. The receptor set was obtained from a donor between 5 and 29 years old with latent tuberculosis or without tuberculosis infection. Some clones in this sample may be carry-over from other donors' samples.

The V call is TRBV5-1, the J call TRBJ2-4; 7 positions agree with TRBD1. The CDR3 spans 13 residues. V lost 7 bases, J lost 5 bases, and 6 bases stayed unmatched. In germline, CDR1 is SGHRS, CDR2 YFSETQ. For the CDR3, the DNA is TGCGCCAGCTCCAGGGGGATCGAAAACATTCAGTACTTC. It specifies CASSRGIENIQYF.

This clone was seen just once. The V gene is TRBV15, the J gene TRBJ2-7; 9 nucleotides agree with TRBD1. Looked up from germline, CDR1 is LNHNV and CDR2 is YYDKDF (reference sequence). The CDR3 length is 15 residues. Losses at the gene ends were 3 bases for V and 2 bases for J; bases not matched to a gene: 5. CDR3 bases: TGTGCCACCAGCAGGGGACAGGGTAGGACCTACGAGCAGTACTTC. This translates into CATSRGQGRTYEQYF.

The table lists this clone with a few counts. The rearrangement links TRBV13 to TRBJ1-1; D is ambiguous. Germline-derived CDR1 and CDR2 are PRHDT and FYEKMQ (reference sequence). The CDR3 runs 12 residues. The V and J ends lost 2 bases and 4 bases respectively, with 5 bases between them. The DNA of the CDR3 is TGTGCCAGCAGCTTAAGAGGCACTGAAGCTTTCTTT. It specifies CASSLRGTEAFF.

This chain links TRBV6-4 with TRBJ2-3; 8 nucleotides match TRBD2. V lost 4 bases to trimming and J lost 0 bases; unmatched junction nucleotides: 0. The germline gives CDR1 MRHNA, CDR2 SNTAGT. The CDR3 contains 14 residues. CDR3 nucleotides: TGTGCCAGCAGTGCTAGCGGGAGCACAGATACGCAGTATTTT. Protein sequence: CASSASGSTDTQYF.

This chain joins TRBV27 and TRBJ1-1; 11 bases map to TRBD1. Germline CDR1 is MNHEY and CDR2 is SMNVEV (reference sequence). V lost 3 bases to trimming and J lost 11 bases; unmatched junction nucleotides: 8. The CDR3 extends over 14 amino acids. In nucleotides, the CDR3 is TGTGCCAGCAGTTTCCGGGACAGGGGGAGATTGGCTTTCTTT. Translation: CASSFRDRGRLAFF.

This sequence joins TRBV29-1 and TRBJ2-1; TRBD1 matches 7 bases. The CDR3 length is 17 residues. Trimming cost V 7 bases and J 5 bases; bases outside gene matches: 20. CDR1 and CDR2 from the germline V gene are SQVTM and ANQGSEA. CDR3 residues: CSAVPSVTGQTHNEQFF. CDR3 sequence (DNA): TGCAGCGCTGTGCCTTCCGTAACGGGACAGACTCACAATGAGCAGTTCTTC.

This clone occurred once. DNA of the CDR3: TGTGCCAGCAGCCTTGGGGGGGCTGAACAGCCCCAGCATTTT. It codes for CASSLGGAEQPQHF. The chain combines TRBV9 with TRBJ1-5; D is perhaps TRBD1 (6 bases). Trimming stripped 4 bases from V and 7 bases from J, with 15 bases between. CDR3 length equals 14 residues. CDR1 is SGDLS, CDR2 YYNGEE, per germline.

The V and J genes are TRBV7-6 and TRBJ2-5; the match to TRBD1 covers 9 bases. V was pared by 5 bases and J by 10 bases, with 11 bases of the junction left unmatched. The germline gives CDR1 SGHVS, CDR2 FNYEAQ. CDR3 length: 14 residues. The CDR3 nucleotides read TGTGCCAGCAGCCCCCCGGGACAGGGTCGAAACCAGTACTTC. The encoded protein is CASSPPGQGRNQYF.

The chain carries TRBV5-1 and TRBJ2-1; D unresolved. The CDR3 spans 17 residues. CDR1 is SGHRS and CDR2 is YFSETQ in the germline V gene. Between the trimmed V and J ends, which lost 0 bases and 6 bases, there was a span of 19 bases. The CDR3 here is CASSLATSTPLGNEQFF. DNA of the CDR3: TGCGCCAGCAGCTTGGCCACTTCTACGCCGCTAGGCAATGAGCAGTTCTTC.

This chain joins TRBV5-5 and TRBJ2-7; 8 positions match TRBD1. The length of the CDR3 is 15 residues. V lost 3 bases to trimming and J lost 9 bases; unmatched junction nucleotides: 14. Germline CDR1 and CDR2: SGHKS and YYEKEE (reference sequence). CDR3 protein: CASSSRTGKSDGQYF. Here the CDR3 DNA reads TGTGCCAGCAGCTCCAGGACAGGGAAATCTGATGGGCAGTACTTC.

V usage is TRBV10-1 and J usage is TRBJ1-6; weak D call: TRBD1 (5 bases). This CDR3 is 14 amino acids long. Germline CDR1 is WNHNN and CDR2 is SYGVQD (reference sequence). V dropped 3 bases and J dropped 10 bases, with 13 bases sitting between them. CDR3 sequence: CASSDKQVGSPLHF. As DNA, the CDR3 is TGCGCCAGCAGTGATAAACAGGTTGGATCACCCCTCCACTTT.

The V call is TRBV7-2, the J call TRBJ2-3; unclear D gene. The CDR3 covers 16 residues. Germline V gives CDR1 SGHTA, CDR2 FQGNSA. Trimming took 5 bases from V and 0 from J, leaving 15 bases between them. The CDR3 DNA is TGTGCCAGCAGCAGAGGAGAAACTACTAGCACAGATACGCAGTATTTT. Translated: CASSRGETTSTDTQYF.

The chain uses TRBV10-3 and TRBJ2-7; 8 bases match TRBD2. CDR3 length equals 19 residues. The V and J ends lost 3 bases and 0 bases, in that order; junction bases with no gene match: 16. CDR1 and CDR2 from the germline V gene are ENHRY and SYGVKD. This CDR3 reads CAISDPPGLVEQRSYEQYF. CDR3 sequence (DNA): TGTGCCATCAGTGATCCGCCGGGACTAGTTGAACAACGCTCCTACGAGCAGTACTTC.

Only a few counts were recorded for this clone. The rearrangement uses TRBV7-3 and TRBJ2-2; no firm D call. Germline V lookup: CDR1 SGHTA, CDR2 FQGTGA. This CDR3 is built from 17 residues. The V gene lost 2 bases and the J gene lost 0 bases, with 13 bases spanning the gap. CDR3: CASSLEAEAANTGELFF. The CDR3 nucleotides are TGTGCCAGCAGCTTAGAAGCCGAGGCAGCGAACACCGGGGAGCTGTTTTTT.

V is TRBV18 and J is TRBJ1-1; unclear D gene. From germline, CDR1 is KGHSH and CDR2 LQKENI. Trimming stripped 3 bases from V and 1 base from J, with 9 bases between. The CDR3 spans 14 residues. CDR3 sequence reads: CASSPLAANTEAFF. The CDR3, as DNA: TGTGCCAGCTCACCGTTGGCTGCGAACACTGAAGCTTTCTTT.

The chain has TRBV28 and TRBJ2-5, with D perhaps TRBD2 (5 bases). Matching the DNA end better, TRBJ2-7 makes the J call doubtful. CDR3 length equals 13 residues. Germline CDR1 and CDR2: MDHEN and SYDVKM. CDR3 amino acids: CASTNPGSYEQYF. The CDR3 DNA is TGTGCCAGCACCAACCCGGGGTCCTACGAGCAGTACTTC.

Comment on this clone: Germline and junction disagree at one end, which may indicate a read error. This chain uses TRBV12-5 with TRBJ2-1, with D perhaps matching TRBD2 (8 bases). Germline assignment: CDR1 LGHNT and CDR2 FRNRAP. CDR3 length equals 21 residues. The chain's CDR3 is CASGLYSGTDSGTRRYSEQFF. The CDR3 nucleotides are TGTGCTAGTGGTTTGTACTCCGGGACAGACTCCGGGACTAGGCGGTACAGTGAGCAGTTCTTC.

The rearrangement joins TRBV7-9 to TRBJ2-1; 13 nucleotides match TRBD2. V lost 5 bases and J lost 7; bases outside the gene matches: 8. This CDR3 has 16 amino acids. Germline values: CDR1 SEHNR, CDR2 FQNEAQ (reference sequence). The CDR3 region is CASSHSGLAGWNEQFF. The CDR3 coding sequence is TGTGCCAGCAGCCATTCGGGACTAGCGGGGTGGAATGAGCAGTTCTTC.

This sequence joins TRBV7-3 and TRBJ2-3; D gene unclear. CDR3 length: 13 residues. Trimming took 1 base from V and 3 from J, leaving 5 bases between them. CDR1 and CDR2 from the germline V gene are SGHTA and FQGTGA. CDR3 sequence reads: CASSLSRTDTQYF. CDR3 DNA: TGTGCCAGCAGCTTAAGCCGGACAGATACGCAGTATTTT.

The genes are TRBV6-5 and TRBJ2-5; D is uncertain. The germline V and J ends were trimmed by 5 bases and 0 bases, with 13 bases remaining between them. The CDR3 is 15 amino acids. CDR1 is MNHEY and CDR2 is SVGAGI in the germline V gene. The CDR3 DNA follows: TGTGCCAGCAGTCGCCACGGGTCAAACCAAGAGACCCAGTACTTC. Translation: CASSRHGSNQETQYF.

The chain joins TRBV4-1 to TRBJ2-4, with 7 bases lining up with TRBD2. There are 19 residues in the CDR3. The germline V gene encodes CDR1 MGHRA and CDR2 YSYEKL. J was trimmed by 1 base and V by 4 bases; bases with no gene match: 16. This CDR3 is CASSLSNITSVTAKNIQYF. The CDR3 DNA follows: TGCGCCAGCAGCCTATCTAACATAACTAGCGTCACGGCCAAAAACATTCAGTACTTC.

The V gene is TRBV29-1, the J gene TRBJ2-7; no reliable D call. Deletions cut 7 bases from V and 6 bases from J, with 16 bases between. Per the germline V gene, CDR1 is SQVTM and CDR2 is ANQGSEA. The CDR3 covers 12 residues. The CDR3, as DNA: TGCAGCGGACGGGTTCTTCCTGGCGAGCAGTACTTC. It codes for CSGRVLPGEQYF.

The CDR3 sequence is CASSGYPSGGAPRNEQFF. The CDR3 nucleotides are TGCGCCAGCAGCGGATATCCTAGCGGGGGGGCTCCTAGGAATGAGCAGTTCTTC. This chain joins TRBV10-1 and TRBJ2-1; 12 bases line up with TRBD2. This CDR3 region has 18 residues. Germline CDR1 is WNHNN and CDR2 is SYGVQD (reference sequence). V was pared by 6 bases and J by 7 bases, with 16 bases of the junction left unmatched.

CDR3 in DNA: TGTGCCACCAGCGCCCGGGACAAGTACACTGAAGCTTTCTTT. This translates into CATSARDKYTEAFF. The chain links TRBV15 to TRBJ1-1; weak D call: TRBD1 (6 bases). CDR3 length: 14 residues. The germline V and J ends were trimmed by 5 bases and 3 bases, with 13 bases remaining between them. CDR1 is LNHNV and CDR2 is YYDKDF in the germline V gene (reference sequence).

V gene TRBV21-1 combines with J gene TRBJ1-1. TRBV21-1 corresponds to a pseudogene. The CDR3 contains 15 residues. This CDR3 reads CASSVEADSPIEAFF. CDR3 coding DNA: TGTGCCAGCAGCGTAGAGGCAGATTCGCCTATCGAAGCTTTCTTT.

The J gene is TRBJ1-1, the V gene TRBV25-1; D is possibly TRBD1 (5 bases). This CDR3 is built from 16 residues. The V gene's germline CDR1 is MGHDK and CDR2 SYGVNS. The V end lost 1 base, the J end lost 0 bases, and 12 bases lay between the germline ends. The CDR3 spells CASSESGVLMNTEAFF. The CDR3 DNA is TGTGCCAGCAGTGAATCGGGGGTACTCATGAACACTGAAGCTTTCTTT.

The gene calls are TRBV4-3 and TRBJ2-7; 7 bases agree with TRBD1. Germline trimming cut 1 base from V and 0 bases from J; bases unmatched to any gene: 12. Germline CDR1 LGHNA, CDR2 YSLEER. The CDR3 has 18 amino acids. CDR3 bases: TGCGCCAGCAGCCAAGTGTGGGAGCCGGGACAGAGCTCCTACGAGCAGTACTTC. Translated: CASSQVWEPGQSSYEQYF.

The chain carries TRBV5-1 and TRBJ1-1; 9 bases line up with TRBD1. J was trimmed by 1 base and V by 7 bases; bases with no gene match: 5. The CDR3 extends over 14 amino acids. Per germline, CDR1 SGHRS and CDR2 YFSETQ. The DNA of the CDR3 is TGCGCCAGCGATCCGGGACAGGGGAACACTGAAGCTTTCTTT. It specifies CASDPGQGNTEAFF.